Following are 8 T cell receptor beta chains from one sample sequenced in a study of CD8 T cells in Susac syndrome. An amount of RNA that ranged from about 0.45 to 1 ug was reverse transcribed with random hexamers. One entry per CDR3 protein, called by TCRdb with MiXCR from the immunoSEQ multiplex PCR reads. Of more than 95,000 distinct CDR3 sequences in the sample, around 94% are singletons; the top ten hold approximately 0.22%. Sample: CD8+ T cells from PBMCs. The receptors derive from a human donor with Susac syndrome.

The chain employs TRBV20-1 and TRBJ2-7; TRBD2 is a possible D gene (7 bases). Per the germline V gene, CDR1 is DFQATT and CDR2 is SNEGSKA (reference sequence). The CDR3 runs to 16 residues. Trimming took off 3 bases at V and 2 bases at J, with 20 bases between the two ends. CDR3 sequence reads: CSASLGIGGDPYEQYF. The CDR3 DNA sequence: TGCAGTGCTAGTTTGGGCATAGGGGGGGATCCCTACGAGCAGTACTTC.

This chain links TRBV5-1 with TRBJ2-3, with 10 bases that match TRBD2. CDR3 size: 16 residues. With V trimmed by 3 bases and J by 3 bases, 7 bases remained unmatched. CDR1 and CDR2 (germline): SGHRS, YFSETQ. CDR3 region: CASSSSAGGQTDTQYF. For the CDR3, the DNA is TGCGCCAGCAGCTCCTCAGCGGGGGGGCAAACAGATACGCAGTATTTT.

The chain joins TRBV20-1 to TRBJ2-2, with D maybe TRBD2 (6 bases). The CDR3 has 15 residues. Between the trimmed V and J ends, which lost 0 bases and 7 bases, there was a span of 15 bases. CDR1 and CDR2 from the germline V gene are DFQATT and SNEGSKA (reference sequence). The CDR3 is CSARDSYGRGGELFF. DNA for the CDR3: TGCAGTGCTAGAGATAGTTATGGGCGGGGCGGGGAGCTGTTTTTT.

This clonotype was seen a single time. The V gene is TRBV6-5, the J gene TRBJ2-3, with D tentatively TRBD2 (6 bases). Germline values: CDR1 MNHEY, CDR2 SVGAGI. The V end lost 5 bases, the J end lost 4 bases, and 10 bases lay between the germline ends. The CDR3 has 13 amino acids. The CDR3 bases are TGTGCCAGCAGTAACGTAGCGGCAGATACGCAGTATTTT. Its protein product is CASSNVAADTQYF.

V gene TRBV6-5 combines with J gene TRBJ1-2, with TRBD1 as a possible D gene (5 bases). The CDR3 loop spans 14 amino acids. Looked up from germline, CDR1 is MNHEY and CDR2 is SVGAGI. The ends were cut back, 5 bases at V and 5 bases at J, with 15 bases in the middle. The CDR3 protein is CASSDYRGGYGYTF. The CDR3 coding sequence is TGTGCCAGCAGTGATTACCGGGGCGGGTATGGCTACACCTTC.

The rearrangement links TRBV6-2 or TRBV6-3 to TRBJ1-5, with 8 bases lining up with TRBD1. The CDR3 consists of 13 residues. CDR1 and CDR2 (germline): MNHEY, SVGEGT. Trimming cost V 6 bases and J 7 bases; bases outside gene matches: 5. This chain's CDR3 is CASSHGQGQPQHF. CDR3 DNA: TGTGCCAGCAGCCACGGACAGGGCCAGCCCCAGCATTTT.

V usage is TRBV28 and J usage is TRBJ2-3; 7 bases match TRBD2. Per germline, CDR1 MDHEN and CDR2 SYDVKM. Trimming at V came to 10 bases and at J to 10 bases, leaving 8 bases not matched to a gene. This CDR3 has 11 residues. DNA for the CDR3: TGTGCCAACATCGGGGAGGGCTCGCAGTATTTT. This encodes CANIGEGSQYF.

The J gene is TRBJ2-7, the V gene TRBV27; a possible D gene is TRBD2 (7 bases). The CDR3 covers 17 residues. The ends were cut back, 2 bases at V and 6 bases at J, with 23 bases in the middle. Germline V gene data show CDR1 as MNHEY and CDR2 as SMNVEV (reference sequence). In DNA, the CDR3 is TGTGCCAGCAGTTTACCTCGGAGGGGGGGCGAAGTGGGCGAGCAGTACTTC. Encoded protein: CASSLPRRGGEVGEQYF.